A single sample gave rise to the 8 T cell receptor beta chains below, sequenced in a study of a mutant IDH1 vaccine in newly diagnosed glioma. Sequenced by immunoSEQ multiplex PCR; TCRdb stores in-frame clones only, minus some. The sample lists tens of thousands of clones, about 80% occurring once. The time point: week 47, end of study. Vaccination comprised doses that each held 300 ug of mutant IDH1 20-mer peptide, plus topical imiquimod. These receptors have no identified antigens. The input for sequencing was PBMCs, taken from a glioma patient whose treatment included an IDH1 peptide vaccine. All receptors come from a young man with glioma.

The chain carries TRBV5-1 and TRBJ1-1; perhaps TRBD1 as D (6 bases). The CDR3 extends over 14 amino acids. Trimming cost V 1 base and J 3 bases, with 10 bases left between them. CDR1 SGHRS and CDR2 YFSETQ come from the germline V gene. CDR3 bases: TGCGCCAGCAGCTTGATACAGGGATACACTGAAGCTTTCTTT. The encoded protein is CASSLIQGYTEAFF.

J is TRBJ2-5 and V is TRBV6-6; D possibly corresponds to TRBD1 (5 bases). Germline V gene sequence: CDR1 MNHNY, CDR2 SVGAGI (reference sequence). The ends were cut back, 6 bases at V and 2 bases at J, with 7 bases in the middle. This CDR3 is built from 12 residues. As DNA, the CDR3 is TGTGCCAGCAGGGGGCGGCAAGAGACCCAGTACTTC. Protein: CASRGRQETQYF.

V and J are TRBV30 and TRBJ2-3; 9 bases agree with TRBD1. V trimming: 6 bases; J trimming: 5 bases; junction bases outside the gene matches: 6. The CDR3 sequence is 13 residues long. From germline, CDR1 is GTSNPN and CDR2 SVGIG (reference sequence). CDR3 nucleotide sequence: TGTGCCTGCAACAGGGGGCGGGGAGATACGCAGTATTTT. Amino acid sequence: CACNRGRGDTQYF.

The chain carries TRBV19 and TRBJ2-7; TRBD1 might be the D (6 bases). This CDR3 spans 14 amino acids. Germline V gene lookup returns CDR1 LNHDA and CDR2 SQIVND (reference sequence). V lost 5 bases and J 1 base, leaving 12 bases between the germline ends. The CDR3 here is CASSRTDVSYEQYF. CDR3 coding DNA: TGTGCCAGTAGTCGGACAGACGTGTCCTACGAGCAGTACTTC.

This clone was recorded a few times. The genes are TRBV10-3 and TRBJ1-1; D is undetermined. Trimming shortened V by 2 bases and J by 1 base, and 5 bases separated the two germline ends. The CDR3 covers 13 residues. The germline V gene has CDR1 ENHRY and CDR2 SYGVKD. CDR3 in amino acids: CAISEGRNTEAFF. The DNA for the CDR3 is TGTGCCATCAGTGAGGGGAGGAACACTGAAGCTTTCTTT.

This chain connects TRBV5-8 to TRBJ2-7; 11 bases line up with TRBD1. Germline V gene sequence: CDR1 SGHTS, CDR2 YDEGEE. J was trimmed by 4 bases and V by 9 bases; bases with no gene match: 12. The CDR3 runs to 15 residues. CDR3 bases: TGTGCCACCGACAGTACCGGACAGGGGGCTTACGAGCAGTACTTC. This codes for CATDSTGQGAYEQYF.

This clone was counted a few times. The chain carries TRBV29-1 and TRBJ1-4; D is perhaps TRBD1 (5 bases). The germline CDR1 and CDR2 sequences are SQVTM and ANQGSEA. The CDR3 has 12 residues. Trimming removed 4 bases from V and 5 bases from J, with 8 bases in between. CDR3 sequence (DNA): TGCAGCGTTGGAGGGGACAATGAAAAACTGTTTTTT. As protein: CSVGGDNEKLFF.

The rearrangement links TRBV16 to TRBJ1-4; D is perhaps TRBD1 (5 bases). Germline lookup yields CDR1 KGHSY and CDR2 FQNENV. The CDR3 sequence is 15 residues long. The germline V and J ends were trimmed by 2 bases and 5 bases, with 12 bases remaining between them. As DNA, the CDR3 is TGTGCCAGCAGCCAAATAGGGGCCGCCAATGAAAAACTGTTTTTT. It codes for CASSQIGAANEKLFF.